This T cell receptor beta chain was sequenced for a study of tissue T cells after allogeneic stem cell transplantation. Study-level points and caveats: Few T cell clones were shared across patients, but motif clusters showed tissue-specific shared signatures.

The table came from immunoSEQ multiplex PCR; TCRdb's copy has only in-frame clones and leaves some out. The table shows nearly 50,000 clones, with 73% occurring only once. To note about this clone: Its antigen is still unknown. All gene names here are mouse names. The CDR3 extends 1 residue past the end of the read, so its final part is completed from the germline J gene.

V shed 4 bases, J shed 0 bases, and the junction held 5 bases outside the gene matches. The CDR3 length is 16 residues. From germline, CDR1 is FNHDT and CDR2 SITEND (reference sequence). The chain recombines TRBV19 with TRBJ2-7; 12 bases match TRBD2. What was sequenced was sorted cells pooled from one or two spleens. The receptor was isolated from a pool of C57BL/6 mice in good health. The covered CDR3 bases are TGTGCCAGCAGTCCAGGGACTGGGGGGTTCTCCTATGAACAGTAC. This encodes CASSPGTGGFSYEQY. The full-length CDR3 reads as CASSPGTGGFSYEQYF.